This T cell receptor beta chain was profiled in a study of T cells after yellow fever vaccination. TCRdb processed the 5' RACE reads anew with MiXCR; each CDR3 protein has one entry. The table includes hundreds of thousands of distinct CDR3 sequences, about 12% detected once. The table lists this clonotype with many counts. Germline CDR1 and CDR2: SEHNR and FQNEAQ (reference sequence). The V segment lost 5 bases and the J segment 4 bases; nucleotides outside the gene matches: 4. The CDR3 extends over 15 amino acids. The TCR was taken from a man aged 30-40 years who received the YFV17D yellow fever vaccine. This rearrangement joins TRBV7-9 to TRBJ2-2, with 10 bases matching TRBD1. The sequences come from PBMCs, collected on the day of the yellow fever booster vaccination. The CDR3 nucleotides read TGTGCCAGCAGCCTGGGACAGGGGAGCACCGGGGAGCTGTTTTTT. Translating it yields CASSLGQGSTGELFF.